This T cell receptor beta chain derives from a study of T-cell reconstitution after alpha-beta-depleted transplantation in children. General study points: Roughly two months post-transplant, alpha-beta T cells reportedly originated from several hundred graft clones that had expanded. Newly made T cells mostly supplied T-cell counts and diversity one year after transplant. The study traced high day-60 TCRbeta diversity in some patients to surviving recipient T cells and thymic progenitors.

J lost 3 bases, V lost 6 bases, and 7 bases had no gene match. CDR3 size: 15 residues. The V gene's germline CDR1 is MDHEN and CDR2 SYDVKM. Notes on this clonotype: The antigen remains undetermined.

Unique molecular identifiers were used to barcode this TCRbeta library. TCRdb passed the PCR reads through MiXCR, listing each CDR3 protein once. The table includes about 460,000 distinct CDR3 sequences, 11% detected once. The chain recombines TRBV28 with TRBJ2-1; 8 bases map to TRBD2. The sequence was collected from a female patient aged 2-15 years who had a stem cell transplant for aplastic anemia, so the T cells may come from the graft donor. The source material was PBMCs, mostly from graft donor cells, sampled 180 days after TCRalphabeta/CD19-depleted stem cell transplant. The CDR3 loop is CASRKLADLYNEQFF. For the CDR3, the DNA is TGTGCCAGCAGGAAACTAGCGGACCTCTACAATGAGCAGTTCTTC.